This TCR beta chain is from a study of CD8 T cells in ankylosing spondylitis. Using its own MiXCR run on the 5' RACE reads, TCRdb lists one record per CDR3 protein. The top ten clones hold roughly 14% of a sample with a few hundred thousand distinct CDR3 sequences, 6.5% to 10% of them seen once. Points from the study as a whole: Some of the motif variants had earlier been found in reactive arthritis patients' fluid and blood. Roughly 8 highly homologous variants formed a TCR beta motif that appeared characteristic of ankylosing spondylitis blood.

Germline V gene data show CDR1 as DFQATT and CDR2 as SNEGSKA (reference sequence). This CDR3 has 17 amino acids. A word on this clonotype: Its specificity is not known.

Sequences were obtained from blood, either unsorted or a sorted T cell fraction (not recorded which). The clonotype comes from a male donor with ankylosing spondylitis. The chain recombines TRBV20-1 with TRBJ2-2, with 13 bases that match TRBD2. The CDR3 DNA reads as TGCAGCGCGACTAGCGGGAGGCCAAGGGGGGACACCGGGGAGCTGTTTTTT. This codes for CSATSGRPRGDTGELFF.